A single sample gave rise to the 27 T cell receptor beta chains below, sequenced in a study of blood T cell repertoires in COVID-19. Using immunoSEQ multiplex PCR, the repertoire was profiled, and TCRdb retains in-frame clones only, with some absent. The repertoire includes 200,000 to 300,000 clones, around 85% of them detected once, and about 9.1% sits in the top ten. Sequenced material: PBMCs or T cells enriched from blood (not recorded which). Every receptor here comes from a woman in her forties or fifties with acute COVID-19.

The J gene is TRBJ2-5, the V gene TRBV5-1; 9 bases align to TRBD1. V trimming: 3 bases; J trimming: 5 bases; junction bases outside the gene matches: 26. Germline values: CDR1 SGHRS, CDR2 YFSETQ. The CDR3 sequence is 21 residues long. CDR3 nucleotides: TGCGCCAGCAGCTCCTTTACAGGGGGCTCTAGTCAAGTGCTAGTGCGCGAGACCCAGTACTTC. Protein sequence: CASSSFTGGSSQVLVRETQYF. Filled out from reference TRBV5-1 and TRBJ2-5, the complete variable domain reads KAGVTQTPRYLIKTRGQQVTLSCSPISGHRSVSWYQQTPGQGLQFLFEYFSETQRNKGNFPGRFSGRQFSNSRSEMNVSTLELGDSALYLCASSSFTGGSSQVLVRETQYFGPGTRLLVL.

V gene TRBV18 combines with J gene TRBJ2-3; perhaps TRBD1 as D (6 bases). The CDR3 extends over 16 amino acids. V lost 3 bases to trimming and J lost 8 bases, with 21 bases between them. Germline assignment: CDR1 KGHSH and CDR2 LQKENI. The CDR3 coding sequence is TGTGCCAGCTCACCCAGACAGGACAAAAAACGTAGTACGCAGTATTTT. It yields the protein CASSPRQDKKRSTQYF.

As DNA, the CDR3 is TGTGCCTGGAGTATTAATCAGGGTCACTATGGCTACACCTTC. Its translation: CAWSINQGHYGYTF. The rearrangement joins TRBV30 to TRBJ1-2; D may be TRBD1 (5 bases). V lost 2 bases, J lost 3 bases, and 13 bases lay in between. From germline, CDR1 is GTSNPN and CDR2 SVGIG (reference sequence). The CDR3 is 14 amino acids.

In nucleotides, the CDR3 is TGTGCCAGCAGCCAAGCCGGGACTAGGGCAGATACGCAGTATTTT. It yields the protein CASSQAGTRADTQYF. This rearrangement joins TRBV14 to TRBJ2-3; 8 bases align to TRBD2. The CDR3 sequence is 15 residues long. J gave up 4 bases and V 1 base, and 4 bases lay outside the gene matches. The germline V gene encodes CDR1 SGHDN and CDR2 FVKESK.

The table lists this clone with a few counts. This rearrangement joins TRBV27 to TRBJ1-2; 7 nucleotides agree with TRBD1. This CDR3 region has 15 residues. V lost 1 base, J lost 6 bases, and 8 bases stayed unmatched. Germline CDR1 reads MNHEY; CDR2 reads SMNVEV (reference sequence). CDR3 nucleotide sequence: TGTGCCAGCAGTTTATTATCCGGGACAGTAGATGGCTACACCTTC. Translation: CASSLLSGTVDGYTF.

The DNA for the CDR3 is TGTGCCAGCAGCTTAGATGCATGGCGGGGGGGCCCTATCACAGATACGCAGTATTTT. It specifies CASSLDAWRGGPITDTQYF. V and J are TRBV7-8 and TRBJ2-3, with 9 positions matching TRBD2. The CDR3 runs 19 residues. From germline, CDR1 is SGHVS and CDR2 FQNEAQ. The V gene end was trimmed by 1 base and the J gene end by 2 bases; junction bases not matched to a gene: 13.

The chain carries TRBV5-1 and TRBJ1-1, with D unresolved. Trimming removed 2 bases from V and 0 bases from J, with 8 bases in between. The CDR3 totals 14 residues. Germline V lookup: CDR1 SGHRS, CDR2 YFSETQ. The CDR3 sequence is CASSFAPVNTEAFF. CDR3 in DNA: TGCGCCAGCAGCTTCGCCCCAGTGAACACTGAAGCTTTCTTT.

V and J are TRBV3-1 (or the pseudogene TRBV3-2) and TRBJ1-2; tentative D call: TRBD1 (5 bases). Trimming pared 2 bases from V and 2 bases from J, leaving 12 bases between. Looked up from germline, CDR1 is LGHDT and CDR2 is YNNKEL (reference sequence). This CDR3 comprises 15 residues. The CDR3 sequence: CASSQPTALNYGYTF. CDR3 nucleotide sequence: TGTGCCAGCAGCCAACCGACAGCGCTCAACTATGGCTACACCTTC.

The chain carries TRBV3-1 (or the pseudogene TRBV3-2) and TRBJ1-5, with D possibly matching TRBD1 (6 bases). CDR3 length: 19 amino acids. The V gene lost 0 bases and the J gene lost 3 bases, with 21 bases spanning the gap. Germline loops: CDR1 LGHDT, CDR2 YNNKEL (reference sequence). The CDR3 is CASSQDKDLGQGNNQPQHF. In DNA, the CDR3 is TGTGCCAGCAGCCAAGATAAGGACTTGGGACAAGGGAACAATCAGCCCCAGCATTTT.

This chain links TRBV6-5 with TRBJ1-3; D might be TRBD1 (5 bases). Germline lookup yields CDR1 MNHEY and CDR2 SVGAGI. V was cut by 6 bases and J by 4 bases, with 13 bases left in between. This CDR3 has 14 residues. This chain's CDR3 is CASSRGAEGNTIYF. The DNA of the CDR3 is TGTGCCAGCAGCCGCGGGGCGGAAGGAAACACCATATATTTT.

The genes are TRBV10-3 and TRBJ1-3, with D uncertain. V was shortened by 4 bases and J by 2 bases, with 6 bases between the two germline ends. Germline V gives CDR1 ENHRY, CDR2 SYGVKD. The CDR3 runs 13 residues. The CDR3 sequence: CAISGGTGNTIYF. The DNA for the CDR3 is TGTGCCATCAGTGGAGGGACTGGAAACACCATATATTTT.

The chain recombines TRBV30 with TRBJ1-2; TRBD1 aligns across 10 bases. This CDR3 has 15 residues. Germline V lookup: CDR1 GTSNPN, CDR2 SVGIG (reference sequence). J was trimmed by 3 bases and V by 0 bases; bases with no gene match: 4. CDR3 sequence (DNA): TGTGCCTGGAGTGTGTGGGACAGGGGCCACTATGGCTACACCTTC. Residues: CAWSVWDRGHYGYTF.

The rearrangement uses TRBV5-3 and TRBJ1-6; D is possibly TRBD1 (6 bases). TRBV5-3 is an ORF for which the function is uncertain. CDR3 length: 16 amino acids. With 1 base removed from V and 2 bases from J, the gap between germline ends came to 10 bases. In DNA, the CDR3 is TGTGCCAGAAGCTTGCTTGGACAGCCCTATAATTCACCCCTCCACTTT. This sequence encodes CARSLLGQPYNSPLHF.

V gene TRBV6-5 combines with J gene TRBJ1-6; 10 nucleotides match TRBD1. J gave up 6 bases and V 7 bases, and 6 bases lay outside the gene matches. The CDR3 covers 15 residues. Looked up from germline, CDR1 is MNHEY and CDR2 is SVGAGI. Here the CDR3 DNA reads TGTGCCAGCATCTTAGACAGGGGGCTTAATTCACCCCTCCACTTT. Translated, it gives CASILDRGLNSPLHF.

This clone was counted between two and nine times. CDR3 region: CASSQDAAVGGYEQYF. In nucleotides, the CDR3 is TGCGCCAGCAGCCAAGATGCGGCAGTCGGGGGGTACGAGCAGTACTTC. The chain recombines TRBV4-3 with TRBJ2-7; 7 bases are shared with TRBD2. With V trimmed by 0 bases and J by 4 bases, 9 bases remained unmatched. CDR3 length: 16 amino acids. The germline V gene encodes CDR1 LGHNA and CDR2 YSLEER.

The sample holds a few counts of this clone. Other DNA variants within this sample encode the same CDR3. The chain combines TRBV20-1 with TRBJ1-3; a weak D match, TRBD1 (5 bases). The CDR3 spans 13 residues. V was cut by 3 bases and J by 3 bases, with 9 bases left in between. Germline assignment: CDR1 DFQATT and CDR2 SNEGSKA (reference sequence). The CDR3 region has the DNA TGCAGTGCTAGTCATCAGGGTGGAAACACCATATATTTT. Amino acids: CSASHQGGNTIYF.

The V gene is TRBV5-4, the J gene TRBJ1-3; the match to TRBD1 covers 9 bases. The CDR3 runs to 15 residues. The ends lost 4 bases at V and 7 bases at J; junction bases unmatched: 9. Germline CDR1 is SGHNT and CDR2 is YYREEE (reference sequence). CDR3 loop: CASSLTGGAGNTIYF. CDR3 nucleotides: TGTGCCAGCAGCCTAACAGGGGGCGCGGGGAACACCATATATTTT.

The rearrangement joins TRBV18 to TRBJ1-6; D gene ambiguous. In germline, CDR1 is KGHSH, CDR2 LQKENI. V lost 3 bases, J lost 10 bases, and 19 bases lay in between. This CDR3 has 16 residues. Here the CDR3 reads CASSPSAGIVRSPLHF. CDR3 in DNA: TGTGCCAGCTCACCCTCGGCGGGAATCGTAAGATCACCCCTCCACTTT.

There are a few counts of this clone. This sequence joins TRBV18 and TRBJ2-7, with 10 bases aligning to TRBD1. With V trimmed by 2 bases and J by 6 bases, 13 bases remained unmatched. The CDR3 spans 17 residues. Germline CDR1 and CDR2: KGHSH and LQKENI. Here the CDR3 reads CASSPRGAGTGVIEQYF. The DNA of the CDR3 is TGTGCCAGCTCACCAAGGGGGGCCGGGACAGGGGTTATCGAGCAGTACTTC.

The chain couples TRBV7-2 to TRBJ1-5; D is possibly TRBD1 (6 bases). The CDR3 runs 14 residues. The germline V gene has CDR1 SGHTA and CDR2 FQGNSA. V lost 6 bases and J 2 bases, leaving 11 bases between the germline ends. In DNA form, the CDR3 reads TGTGCCAGCAGTTTCTCAGGGGGCAATCAGCCCCAGCATTTT. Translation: CASSFSGGNQPQHF.

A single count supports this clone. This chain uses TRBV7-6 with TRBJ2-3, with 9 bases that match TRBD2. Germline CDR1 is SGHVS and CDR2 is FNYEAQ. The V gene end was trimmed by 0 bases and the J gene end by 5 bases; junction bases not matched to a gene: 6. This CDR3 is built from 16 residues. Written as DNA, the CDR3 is TGTGCCAGCAGCTTAGCGGGCGGGGGGGCGATAGATACGCAGTATTTT. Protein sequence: CASSLAGGGAIDTQYF.

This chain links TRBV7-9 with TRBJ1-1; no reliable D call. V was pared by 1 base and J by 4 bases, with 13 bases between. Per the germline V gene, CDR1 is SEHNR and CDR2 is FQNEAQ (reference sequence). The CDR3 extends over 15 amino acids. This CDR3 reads CASSLVTMWATEAFF. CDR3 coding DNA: TGTGCCAGCAGCTTAGTTACAATGTGGGCCACTGAAGCTTTCTTT.

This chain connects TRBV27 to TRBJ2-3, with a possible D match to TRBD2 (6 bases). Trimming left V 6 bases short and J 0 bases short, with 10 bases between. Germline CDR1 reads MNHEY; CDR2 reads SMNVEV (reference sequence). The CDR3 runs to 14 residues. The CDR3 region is CASRRDLSTDTQYF. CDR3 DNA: TGTGCCAGCAGACGGGACTTAAGCACAGATACGCAGTATTTT.

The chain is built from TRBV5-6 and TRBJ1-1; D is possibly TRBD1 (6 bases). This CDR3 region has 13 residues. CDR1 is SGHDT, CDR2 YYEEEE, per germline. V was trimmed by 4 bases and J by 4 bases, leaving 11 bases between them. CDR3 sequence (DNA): TGTGCCAGCAGCGGCCGGGGGGCCACTGAAGCTTTCTTT. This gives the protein CASSGRGATEAFF. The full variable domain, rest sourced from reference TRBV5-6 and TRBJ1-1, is DAGVTQSPTHLIKTRGQQVTLRCSPKSGHDTVSWYQQALGQGPQFIFQYYEEEERQRGNFPDRFSGHQFPNYSSELNVNALLLGDSALYLCASSGRGATEAFFGQGTRLTVV.

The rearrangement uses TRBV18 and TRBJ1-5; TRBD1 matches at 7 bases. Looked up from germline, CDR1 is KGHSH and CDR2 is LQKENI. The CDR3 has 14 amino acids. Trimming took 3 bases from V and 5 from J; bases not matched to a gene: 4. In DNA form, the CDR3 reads TGTGCCAGCTCACCCCTCCAGGGGGATCAGCCCCAGCATTTT. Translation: CASSPLQGDQPQHF.

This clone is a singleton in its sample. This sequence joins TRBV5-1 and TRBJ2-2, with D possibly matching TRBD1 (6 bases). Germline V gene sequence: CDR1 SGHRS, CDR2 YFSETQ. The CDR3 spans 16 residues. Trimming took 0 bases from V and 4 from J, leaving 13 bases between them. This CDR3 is CASSLARTEGTGELFF. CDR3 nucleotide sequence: TGCGCCAGCAGCTTGGCCAGGACAGAGGGCACCGGGGAGCTGTTTTTT.

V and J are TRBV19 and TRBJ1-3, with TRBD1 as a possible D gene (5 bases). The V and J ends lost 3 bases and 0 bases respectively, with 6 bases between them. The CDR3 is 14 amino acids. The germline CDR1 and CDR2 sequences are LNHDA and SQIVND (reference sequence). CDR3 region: CASSMGGSGNTIYF. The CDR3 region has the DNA TGTGCCAGTAGTATGGGGGGCTCTGGAAACACCATATATTTT.